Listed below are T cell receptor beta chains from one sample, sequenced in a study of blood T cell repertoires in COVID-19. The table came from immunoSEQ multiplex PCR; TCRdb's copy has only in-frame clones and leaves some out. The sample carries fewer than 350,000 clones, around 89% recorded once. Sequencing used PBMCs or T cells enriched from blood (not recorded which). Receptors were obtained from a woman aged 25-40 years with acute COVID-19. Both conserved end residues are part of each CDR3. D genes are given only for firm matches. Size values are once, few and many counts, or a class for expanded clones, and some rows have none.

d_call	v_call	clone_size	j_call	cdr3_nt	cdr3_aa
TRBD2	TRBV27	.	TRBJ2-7	TGTGCCAGCAGTTTATCGGTAGCGGGAGCCCACGAGCAGTACTTC	CASSLSVAGAHEQYF
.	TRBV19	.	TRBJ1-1	TGTGCCAGTACCTCCCCCGGGAAGAACACTGAAGCTTTCTTT	CASTSPGKNTEAFF
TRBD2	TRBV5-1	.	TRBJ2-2	TGCGCCAGCAGACGATCGACTAGCTCCAACTCAGACACCGGGGAGCTGTTTTTT	CASRRSTSSNSDTGELFF
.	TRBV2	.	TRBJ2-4	TGTGCCAGCACCGGACTGGGCGGTGGAACCAAAAACATTCAGTACTTC	CASTGLGGGTKNIQYF
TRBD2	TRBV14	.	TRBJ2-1	TGTGCCAGCAGCCAATTAGCGGGAGCTCTTAATGAGCAGTTCTTC	CASSQLAGALNEQFF
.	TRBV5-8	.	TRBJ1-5	TGTGCCAGCAGTTACTCCTGGGGGGGAGGTCAGCCCCAGCATTTT	CASSYSWGGGQPQHF
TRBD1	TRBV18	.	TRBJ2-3	TGTGCCAGCTCACCCGACAGGGGAACAGATACGCAGTATTTT	CASSPDRGTDTQYF
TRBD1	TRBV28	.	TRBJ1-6	TGTGCCAGCAGCCCCGGACAGGGCTATTCACCCCTCCACTTT	CASSPGQGYSPLHF
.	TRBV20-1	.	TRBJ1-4	TGCAGTGCTAGTTTGTTTTGGGGAGATGAAAAACTGTTTTTT	CSASLFWGDEKLFF
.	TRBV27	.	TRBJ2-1	TGTGCCAGCAGTTTCTCTAGCGCCAGCTCCTACAATGAGCAGTTCTTC	CASSFSSASSYNEQFF
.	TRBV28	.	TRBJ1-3	TGTGCCAGCCCTCCGGGAAACACCATATATTTT	CASPPGNTIYF
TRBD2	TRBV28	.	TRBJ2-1	TGTGCCAGCAGCCCTACGCTTTGGGCGGGAGGAAACAATGAGCAGTTCTTC	CASSPTLWAGGNNEQFF
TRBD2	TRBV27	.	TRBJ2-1	TGTGCCAGCAGTGCCGATCCTAGCGGGAGTAGGAATGAGCAGTTCTTC	CASSADPSGSRNEQFF
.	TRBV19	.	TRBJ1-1	TGTGCCAGCCCACCCCCGGGGGGGAAGAACACTGAAGCTTTCTTT	CASPPPGGKNTEAFF
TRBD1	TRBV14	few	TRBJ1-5	TGTGCCAGCAGCCGACAGGGACAGCCCCAGCATTTT	CASSRQGQPQHF
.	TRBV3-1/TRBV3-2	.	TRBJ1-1	TGTGCCAGCAGCCAAGTGGCGGGAACTGAAGCTTTCTTT	CASSQVAGTEAFF
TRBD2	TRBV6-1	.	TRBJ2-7	TGTGCCACCGGGACTAGCGGGCCCTACGAGCAGTACTTC	CATGTSGPYEQYF
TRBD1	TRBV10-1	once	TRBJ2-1	TGCGCCAGCCGACCCGGACAGGGCACCGATGAGCAGTTCTTC	CASRPGQGTDEQFF